One sample yielded the 2 T cell receptor beta chains listed below, sequenced in a study of T-cell reconstitution after alpha-beta-depleted transplantation in children. Unique molecular identifiers were incorporated during preparation of the TCRbeta library. Using its own MiXCR run on the PCR reads, TCRdb lists one record per CDR3 protein. Here the sample spans fewer than 550,000 distinct CDR3 sequences, about 11% being singletons. The source was PBMCs from the stem cell graft donor, collected from the stem cell graft. The receptors were gathered from a human donor who donated a stem cell graft to a child with acute myeloid leukemia.

This rearrangement joins TRBV5-1 to TRBJ2-2; D unresolved. With 0 bases removed from V and 6 bases from J, the gap between germline ends came to 6 bases. CDR1 and CDR2 from the germline V gene are SGHRS and YFSETQ. CDR3 length: 13 amino acids. CDR3 sequence reads: CASSLESAGELFF. The CDR3 nucleotides read TGCGCCAGCAGCTTGGAGAGCGCCGGGGAGCTGTTTTTT.

In its sample, this clonotype was seen many times. The chain combines TRBV7-9 with TRBJ2-1; D might be TRBD1 (6 bases). The CDR3 totals 13 residues. In germline, CDR1 is SEHNR, CDR2 FQNEAQ (reference sequence). Trimming stripped 2 bases from V and 10 bases from J, with 12 bases between. CDR3 sequence: CASSLSMDSEQFF. In DNA form, the CDR3 reads TGTGCCAGCAGCTTAAGTATGGACAGCGAGCAGTTCTTC.